The present TCR delta chain was sequenced within a study of gamma-delta T cells after stem cell transplantation. The CDR3 contains 14 residues. Germline V gene data show CDR1 as GEAIGNYY and CDR2 as EKD. As regards this clone: With a far larger clone one base away, a read error is the likely cause. Different DNA sequences within this sample yield the same CDR3.

With CATT, TCRdb re-called clones from the RT-PCR reads. The table lists roughly 1,300 delta-chain clones, about 1.8% of them singletons, with under 40% in the top ten. The sequencing sample was made of gamma-delta T cells. The gene calls are TRDV2 and TRDJ1, with TRDD3 as a possible D gene (5 bases). This clonotype was obtained from a human donor. It is not recorded whose cells these are; they may come from a transplant donor. The CDR3 sequence: CACDTVGENFKLIF. DNA for the CDR3: TGTGCCTGCGACACCGTAGGGGAGAACTTTAAACTCATCTTT.